This TCR beta chain was captured by sequencing in a study of CD8 T cells in Susac syndrome. As to this clonotype: What it binds is unknown.

From germline, CDR1 is MNHEY and CDR2 SMNVEV (reference sequence). Trimming pared 7 bases from V and 0 bases from J, leaving 13 bases between. The CDR3 runs 15 residues. Study observations and caveats: Clonal expansion involving Susac CD8+ cells peaked in TEMRA cells and active patients.

The sequenced target, TCR beta, came from blood CD8+ and CD4+ T cells. Each Susac syndrome patient had definite or probable disease by recently defined criteria. An amount of RNA that ranged from about 0.45 to 1 ug was reverse transcribed with random hexamers. The immunoSEQ assay covered 54 Vbeta and 13 Jbeta segments for CDR3. TCRdb processed the immunoSEQ multiplex PCR reads anew with MiXCR; each CDR3 protein has one entry. The sample carries roughly 89,000 distinct CDR3 sequences, approximately 96% recorded once. This TCR derives from a human donor with Susac syndrome. The chain joins TRBV27 to TRBJ1-5; D possibly corresponds to TRBD1 (6 bases). Sequencing was done on a sample of CD8+ T cells from PBMCs. The DNA for the CDR3 is TGTGCCAGCACCGGGGACATTCTTAGCAATCAGCCCCAGCATTTT. Encoded protein: CASTGDILSNQPQHF.